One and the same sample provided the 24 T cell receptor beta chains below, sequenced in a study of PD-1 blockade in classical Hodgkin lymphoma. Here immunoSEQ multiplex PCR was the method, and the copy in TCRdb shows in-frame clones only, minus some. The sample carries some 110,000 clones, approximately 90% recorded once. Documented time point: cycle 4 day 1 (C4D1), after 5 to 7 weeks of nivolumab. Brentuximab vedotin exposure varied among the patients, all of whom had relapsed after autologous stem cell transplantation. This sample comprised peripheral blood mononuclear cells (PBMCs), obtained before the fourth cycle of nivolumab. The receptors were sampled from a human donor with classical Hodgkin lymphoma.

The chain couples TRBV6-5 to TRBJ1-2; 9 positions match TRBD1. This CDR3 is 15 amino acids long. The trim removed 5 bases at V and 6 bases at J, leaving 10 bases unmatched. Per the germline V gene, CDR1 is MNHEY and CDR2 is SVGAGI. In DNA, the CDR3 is TGTGCCAGCAGTACTCGGACAGGGGACATACATGGCTACACCTTC. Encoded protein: CASSTRTGDIHGYTF.

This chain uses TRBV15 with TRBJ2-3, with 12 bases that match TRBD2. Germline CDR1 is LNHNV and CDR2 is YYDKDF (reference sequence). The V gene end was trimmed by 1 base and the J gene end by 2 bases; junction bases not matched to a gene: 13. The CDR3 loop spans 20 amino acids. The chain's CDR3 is CATSRVGGTSGRIATDTQYF. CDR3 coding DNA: TGTGCCACCAGCAGAGTGGGGGGGACTAGCGGGCGGATTGCCACAGATACGCAGTATTTT.

DNA for the CDR3: TGCAGCGTTGGGGCGGGACAGCCGGTCGACGAGCAGTACTTC. Its protein is CSVGAGQPVDEQYF. This chain connects TRBV29-1 to TRBJ2-7, with D possibly TRBD1 on 7 matching bases. The germline V and J ends were trimmed by 4 bases and 5 bases, with 18 bases remaining between them. The CDR3 loop spans 14 amino acids. Germline loops: CDR1 SQVTM, CDR2 ANQGSEA.

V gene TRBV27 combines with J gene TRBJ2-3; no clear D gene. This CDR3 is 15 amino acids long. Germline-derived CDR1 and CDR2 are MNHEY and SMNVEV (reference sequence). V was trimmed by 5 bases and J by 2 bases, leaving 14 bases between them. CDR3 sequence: CASSPRLAYTDTQYF. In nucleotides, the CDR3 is TGTGCCAGCAGTCCAAGACTCGCCTACACAGATACGCAGTATTTT.

Here the CDR3 reads CASSLGTGGAVEAFF. CDR3 nucleotide sequence: TGCGCCAGCAGCTTAGGGACAGGGGGCGCAGTCGAAGCTTTCTTT. The rearrangement joins TRBV5-1 to TRBJ1-1; 12 bases fit TRBD1. Germline-derived CDR1 and CDR2 are SGHRS and YFSETQ. V lost 2 bases and J lost 8; bases outside the gene matches: 7. The CDR3 totals 15 residues.

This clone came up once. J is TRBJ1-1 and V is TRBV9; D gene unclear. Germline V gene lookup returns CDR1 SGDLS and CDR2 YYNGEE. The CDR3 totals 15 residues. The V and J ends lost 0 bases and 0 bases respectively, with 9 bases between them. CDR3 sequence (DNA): TGTGCCAGCAGCGTAGCTAACAAAATGAACACTGAAGCTTTCTTT. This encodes CASSVANKMNTEAFF.

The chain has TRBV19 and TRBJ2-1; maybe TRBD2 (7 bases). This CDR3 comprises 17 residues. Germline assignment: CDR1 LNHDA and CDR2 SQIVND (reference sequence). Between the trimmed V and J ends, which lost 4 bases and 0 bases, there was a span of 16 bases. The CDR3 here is CASSRGLAVSSYNEQFF. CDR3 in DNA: TGTGCCAGTAGTAGGGGGCTAGCGGTGAGCTCCTACAATGAGCAGTTCTTC. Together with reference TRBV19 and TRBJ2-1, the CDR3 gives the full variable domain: DGGITQSPKYLFRKEGQNVTLSCEQNLNHDAMYWYRQDPGQGLRLIYYSQIVNDFQKGDIAEGYSVSREKKESFPLTVTSAQKNPTAFYLCASSRGLAVSSYNEQFFGPGTRLTVL.

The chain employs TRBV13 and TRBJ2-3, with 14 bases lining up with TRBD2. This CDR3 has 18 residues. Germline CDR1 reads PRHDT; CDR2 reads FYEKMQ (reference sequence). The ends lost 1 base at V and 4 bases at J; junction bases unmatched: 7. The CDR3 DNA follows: TGTGCCAGCAGCTTAGCAGGACTAGCGGGAGGTCTGGCAGATACGCAGTATTTT. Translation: CASSLAGLAGGLADTQYF.

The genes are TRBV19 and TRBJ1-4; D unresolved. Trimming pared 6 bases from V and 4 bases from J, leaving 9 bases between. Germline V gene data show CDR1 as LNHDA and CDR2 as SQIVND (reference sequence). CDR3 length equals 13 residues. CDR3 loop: CASRDSNNEKLFF. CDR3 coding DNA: TGTGCCAGTAGAGATAGTAATAATGAAAAACTGTTTTTT. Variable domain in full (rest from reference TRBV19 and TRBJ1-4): DGGITQSPKYLFRKEGQNVTLSCEQNLNHDAMYWYRQDPGQGLRLIYYSQIVNDFQKGDIAEGYSVSREKKESFPLTVTSAQKNPTAFYLCASRDSNNEKLFFGSGTQLSVL.

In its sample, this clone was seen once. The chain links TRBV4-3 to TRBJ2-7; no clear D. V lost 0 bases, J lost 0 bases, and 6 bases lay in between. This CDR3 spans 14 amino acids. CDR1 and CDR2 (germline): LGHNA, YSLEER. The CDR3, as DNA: TGCGCCAGCAGCCAAGAGCCCGGCTCCTACGAGCAGTACTTC. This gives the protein CASSQEPGSYEQYF.

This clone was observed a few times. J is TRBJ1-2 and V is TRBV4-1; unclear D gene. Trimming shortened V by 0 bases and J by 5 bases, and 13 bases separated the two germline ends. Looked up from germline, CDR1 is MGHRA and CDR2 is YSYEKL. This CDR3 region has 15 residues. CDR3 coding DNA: TGCGCCAGCAGCCAAGAGGACCTGGGAGGGTATGGCTACACCTTC. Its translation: CASSQEDLGGYGYTF.

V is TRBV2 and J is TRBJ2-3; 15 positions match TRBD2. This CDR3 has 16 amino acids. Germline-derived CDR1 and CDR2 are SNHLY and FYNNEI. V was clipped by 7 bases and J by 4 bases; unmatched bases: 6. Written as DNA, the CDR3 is TGTGCCAGCATCTCCGGACTAGCGGGAGGGCCAGATACGCAGTATTTT. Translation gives CASISGLAGGPDTQYF.

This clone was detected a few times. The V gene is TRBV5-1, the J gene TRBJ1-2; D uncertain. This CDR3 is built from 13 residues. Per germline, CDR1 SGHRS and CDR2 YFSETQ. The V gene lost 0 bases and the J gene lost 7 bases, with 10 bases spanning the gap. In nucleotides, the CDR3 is TGCGCCAGCAGCTTGGTGGGTTCGAGTGGCTACACCTTC. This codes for CASSLVGSSGYTF.

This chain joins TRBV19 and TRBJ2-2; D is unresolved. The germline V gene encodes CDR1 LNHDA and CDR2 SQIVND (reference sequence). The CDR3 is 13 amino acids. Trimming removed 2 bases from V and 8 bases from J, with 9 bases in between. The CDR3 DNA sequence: TGTGCCAGTAGTATACTAGAGACAGGGGAGCTGTTTTTT. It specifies CASSILETGELFF.

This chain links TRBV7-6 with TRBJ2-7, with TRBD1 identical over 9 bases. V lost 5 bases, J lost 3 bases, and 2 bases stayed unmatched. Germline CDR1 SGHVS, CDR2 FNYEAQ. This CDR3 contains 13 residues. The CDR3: CASSLDRGYEQYF. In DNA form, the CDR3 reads TGTGCCAGCAGCCTGGACAGGGGCTACGAGCAGTACTTC.

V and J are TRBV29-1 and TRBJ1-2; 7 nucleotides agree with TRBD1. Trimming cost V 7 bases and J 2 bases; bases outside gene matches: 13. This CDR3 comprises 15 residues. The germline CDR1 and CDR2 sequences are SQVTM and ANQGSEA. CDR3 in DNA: TGCAGCGCCCCAGTTCAGGGGGGGTCGAACTATGGCTACACCTTC. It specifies CSAPVQGGSNYGYTF.

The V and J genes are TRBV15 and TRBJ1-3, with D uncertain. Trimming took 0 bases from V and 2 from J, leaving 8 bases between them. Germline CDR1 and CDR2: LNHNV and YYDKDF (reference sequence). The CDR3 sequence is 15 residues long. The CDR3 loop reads CATSRDWGTGNTIYF. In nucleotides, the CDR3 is TGTGCCACCAGCAGAGACTGGGGAACTGGAAACACCATATATTTT.

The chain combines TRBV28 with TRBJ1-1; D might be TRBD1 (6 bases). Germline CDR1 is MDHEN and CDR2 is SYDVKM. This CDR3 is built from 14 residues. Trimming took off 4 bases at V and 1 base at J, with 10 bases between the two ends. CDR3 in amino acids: CASSSRTENTEAFF. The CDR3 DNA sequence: TGTGCCAGCAGTTCCCGGACAGAGAACACTGAAGCTTTCTTT.

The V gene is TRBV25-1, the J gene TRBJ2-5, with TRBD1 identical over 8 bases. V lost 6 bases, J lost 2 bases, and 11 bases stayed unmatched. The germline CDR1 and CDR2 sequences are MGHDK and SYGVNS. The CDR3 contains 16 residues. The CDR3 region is CASSFRAGTGQETQYF. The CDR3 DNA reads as TGTGCCAGCAGCTTCCGGGCAGGGACAGGACAAGAGACCCAGTACTTC. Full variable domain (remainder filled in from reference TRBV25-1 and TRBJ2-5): EADIYQTPRYLVIGTGKKITLECSQTMGHDKMYWYQQDPGMELHLIHYSYGVNSTEKGDLSSESTVSRIRTEHFPLTLESARPSHTSQYLCASSFRAGTGQETQYFGPGTRLLVL.

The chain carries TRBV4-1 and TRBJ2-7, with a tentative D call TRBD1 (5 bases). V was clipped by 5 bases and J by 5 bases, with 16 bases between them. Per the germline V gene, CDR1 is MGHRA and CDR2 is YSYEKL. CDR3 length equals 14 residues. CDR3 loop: CASSKSDTLNEQYF. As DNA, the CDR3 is TGCGCCAGCAGCAAATCGGACACTCTGAACGAGCAGTACTTC.

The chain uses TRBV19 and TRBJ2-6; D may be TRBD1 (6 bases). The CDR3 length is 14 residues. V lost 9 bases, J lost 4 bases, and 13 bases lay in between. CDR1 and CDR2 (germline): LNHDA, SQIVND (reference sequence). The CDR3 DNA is TGTGCCAGCTCCCCAGGGGACGGGGCCAACGTCCTGACTTTC. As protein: CASSPGDGANVLTF. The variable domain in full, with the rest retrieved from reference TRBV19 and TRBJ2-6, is DGGITQSPKYLFRKEGQNVTLSCEQNLNHDAMYWYRQDPGQGLRLIYYSQIVNDFQKGDIAEGYSVSREKKESFPLTVTSAQKNPTAFYLCASSPGDGANVLTFGAGSRLTVL.

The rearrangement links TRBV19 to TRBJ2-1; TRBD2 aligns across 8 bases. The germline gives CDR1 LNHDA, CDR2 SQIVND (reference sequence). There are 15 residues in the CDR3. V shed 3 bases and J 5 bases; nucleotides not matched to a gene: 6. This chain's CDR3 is CASSIGTSSHNEQFF. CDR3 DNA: TGTGCCAGTAGTATCGGGACTAGTTCCCACAATGAGCAGTTCTTC.

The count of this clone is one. The CDR3 here is CASSLSVLAGGFYNEQFF. The CDR3 bases are TGTGCCAGCAGTTTATCGGTACTAGCGGGAGGTTTTTACAATGAGCAGTTCTTC. The chain employs TRBV27 and TRBJ2-1; 12 bases are shared with TRBD2. CDR3 length equals 18 residues. The germline V gene encodes CDR1 MNHEY and CDR2 SMNVEV (reference sequence). J was trimmed by 4 bases and V by 0 bases; bases with no gene match: 7.

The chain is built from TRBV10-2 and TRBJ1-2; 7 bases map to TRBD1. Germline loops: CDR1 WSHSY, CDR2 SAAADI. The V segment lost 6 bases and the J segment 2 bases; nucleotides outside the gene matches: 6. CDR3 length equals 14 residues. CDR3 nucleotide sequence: TGCGCCAGCAGCCAGACAGGGCCAAACTATGGCTACACCTTC. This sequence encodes CASSQTGPNYGYTF.